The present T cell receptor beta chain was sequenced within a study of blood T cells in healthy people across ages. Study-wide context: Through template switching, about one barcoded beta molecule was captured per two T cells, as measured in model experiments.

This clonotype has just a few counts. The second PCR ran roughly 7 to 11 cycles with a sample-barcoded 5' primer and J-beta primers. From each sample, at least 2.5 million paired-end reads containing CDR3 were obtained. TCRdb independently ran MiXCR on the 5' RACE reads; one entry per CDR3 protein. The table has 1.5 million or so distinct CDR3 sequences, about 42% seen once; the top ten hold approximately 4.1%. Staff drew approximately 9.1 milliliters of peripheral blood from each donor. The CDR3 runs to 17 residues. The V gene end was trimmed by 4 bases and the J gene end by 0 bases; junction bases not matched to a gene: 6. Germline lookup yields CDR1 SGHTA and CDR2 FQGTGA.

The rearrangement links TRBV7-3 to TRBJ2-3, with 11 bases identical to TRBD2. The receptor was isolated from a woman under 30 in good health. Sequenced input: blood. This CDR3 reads CASSSSRTSGSTDTQYF. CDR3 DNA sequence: TGTGCCAGCAGCTCTTCTCGGACTAGCGGGAGCACAGATACGCAGTATTTT.